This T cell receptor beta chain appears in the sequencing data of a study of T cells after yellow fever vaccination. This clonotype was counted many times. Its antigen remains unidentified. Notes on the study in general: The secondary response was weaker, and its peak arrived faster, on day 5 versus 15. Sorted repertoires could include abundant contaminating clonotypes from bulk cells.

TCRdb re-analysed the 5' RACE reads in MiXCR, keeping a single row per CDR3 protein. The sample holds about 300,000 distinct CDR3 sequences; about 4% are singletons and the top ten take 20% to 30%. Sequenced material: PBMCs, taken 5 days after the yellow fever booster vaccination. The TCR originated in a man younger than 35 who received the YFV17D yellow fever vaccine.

In DNA, the CDR3 is TGTGCCAGCAGTGACGCGACTAGAGGAGATACGCAGTATTTT. This encodes CASSDATRGDTQYF. The V gene is TRBV25-1, the J gene TRBJ2-3; possible D gene TRBD2, 6 bases. The CDR3 is 14 residues long. The germline V and J ends were trimmed by 3 bases and 5 bases, with 12 bases remaining between them. Germline-derived CDR1 and CDR2 are MGHDK and SYGVNS.